In this sample, the clone carrying this T cell receptor (beta chain) turned up a few times. Its matching antigen is unknown. The data are from a study of cytomegalovirus exposure and HLA in healthy donors. About the research overall: Findings of an earlier analysis included some 110 million unique TCR beta sequences from some 200 million T cells. Study results and limitations: A list of approximately 150 TCR beta chains associated with cytomegalovirus was given.

V lost 5 bases, J lost 8 bases, and 6 bases stayed unmatched. The germline V gene encodes CDR1 SEHNR and CDR2 FQNEAQ (reference sequence). This CDR3 has 12 amino acids. The PCR had 60 Vbeta and 13 Jbeta primers. Sequencing was performed with immunoSEQ multiplex PCR; in TCRdb, only in-frame clones are kept and a portion is missing. The sample holds 95,000 to 150,000 clones, 65% to 80% seen once. The sequence was collected from a woman aged 40-49 years in good health and CMV-seropositive. The chain employs TRBV7-9 and TRBJ2-7, with TRBD1 identical over 7 bases. Sequences were obtained from PBMCs. CDR3 sequence (DNA): TGTGCCAGCAGCCAAACAGGGGTTAAGCAGTACTTC. Its protein product is CASSQTGVKQYF. Full variable domain (missing parts from reference TRBV7-9 and TRBJ2-7): DTGVSQNPRHKITKRGQNVTFRCDPISEHNRLYWYRQTLGQGPEFLTYFQNEAQLEKSRLLSDRFSAERPKGSFSTLEIQRTEQGDSAMYLCASSQTGVKQYFGPGTRLTVT.